The sample holds one count of the clone carrying this T cell receptor beta chain. Sequencing used immunoSEQ multiplex PCR; TCRdb keeps in-frame clones, though not all of them. The sample yields around 160,000 clones, roughly nine tenths seen once. This sample is part of a study of radiation and T cells in renal cell carcinoma. Whole-study context: Nephrectomy followed 15 Gy stereotactic body radiation by 4 weeks.

The CDR3 totals 13 residues. Germline V gene lookup returns CDR1 LGHNA and CDR2 YSLEER. Trimming removed 0 bases from V and 7 bases from J, with 9 bases in between. Indicated time point: baseline pretreatment blood. The treatment denotes: 15 Gy SBRT to primary tumor, nephrectomy 4 weeks later. V and J are TRBV4-3 and TRBJ1-1; the D is unclear. The source of this sequence is a woman aged 70-85 years with renal cell carcinoma. The sample here was blood, taken from a patient whose treatment included radiotherapy and nephrectomy. The CDR3 DNA sequence: TGCGCCAGCAGCCAAGAATTAGGATTTGAAGCTTTCTTT. Protein sequence: CASSQELGFEAFF.